The present TCR beta chain was sequenced within a study of T cell repertoires in cytomegalovirus infection. Study overall: Use of recently identified HLA-C-restricted and well-studied HLA-B-restricted CMV epitopes was part of the study. Both a matching HLA type and CMV infection were indicated by public TCR beta signatures.

This clonotype was observed a few times. Its specificity is not known. One entry per CDR3 protein results from TCRdb running MiXCR on the reads. The sample shows approximately 910,000 distinct CDR3 sequences, roughly 30% of them seen only once. V was trimmed by 3 bases and J by 13 bases, leaving 13 bases between them. The CDR3 spans 12 residues. The germline V gene has CDR1 MDHEN and CDR2 SYDVKM. The sequence came from a human donor in good health (CMV status not recorded). Some clones in this sample may be carry-over from other donors' samples. The input for sequencing was cultured CD8+ T cells from PBMCs, taken from culture after CMV antigen stimulation. This chain connects TRBV28 to TRBJ2-1; D assignment may be TRBD1 or TRBD2 (5 bases each). The CDR3 is CASSLAGTSQFF. The CDR3 nucleotides read TGTGCCAGCAGTTTGGCCGGGACGTCACAGTTCTTC.